These 12 T cell receptor beta chains came from one sample sequenced in a study of blood T cell repertoires in COVID-19. Sequencing was performed with immunoSEQ multiplex PCR; in TCRdb, only in-frame clones are kept and a portion is missing. The sample records 250,000 to 350,000 clones, 88% being singletons. Input material: PBMCs or T cells enriched from blood (not recorded which). Receptors originate from a woman in her sixties in a cohort exposed to, infected with or recovered from COVID-19 (not recorded which).

V usage is TRBV30 and J usage is TRBJ1-2; no definite D call. Germline lookup yields CDR1 GTSNPN and CDR2 SVGIG (reference sequence). The germline V and J ends were trimmed by 4 bases and 7 bases, with 16 bases remaining between them. The CDR3 runs 13 residues. The CDR3 here is CAWNEGGIAGYTF. CDR3 nucleotide sequence: TGTGCCTGGAACGAGGGAGGGATAGCTGGCTACACCTTC. Full variable domain (remainder filled in from reference TRBV30 and TRBJ1-2): SQTIHQWPATLVQPVGSPLSLECTVEGTSNPNLYWYRQAAGRGLQLLFYSVGIGQISSEVPQNLSASRPQDRQFILSSKKLLLSDSGFYLCAWNEGGIAGYTFGSGTRLTVV.

A note on this clone: Other DNA sequences in this specimen translate into the identical CDR3. This chain uses TRBV4-1 with TRBJ1-4; the D gene is possibly TRBD1 (6 bases). Germline lookup yields CDR1 MGHRA and CDR2 YSYEKL. CDR3 length equals 15 residues. Deletions cut 0 bases from V and 6 bases from J, with 11 bases between. CDR3 protein: CASSQDWAGDEKLFF. The CDR3 DNA sequence: TGCGCCAGCAGCCAAGATTGGGCAGGGGATGAAAAACTGTTTTTT.

Only a few counts were recorded for this clone. This chain links TRBV7-9 with TRBJ2-6; no firm D call. With 0 bases removed from V and 0 bases from J, the gap between germline ends came to 6 bases. Germline values: CDR1 SEHNR, CDR2 FQNEAQ (reference sequence). The CDR3 has 16 residues. CDR3 residues: CASSLAKASGANVLTF. The CDR3 DNA follows: TGTGCCAGCAGCTTAGCGAAAGCCTCTGGGGCCAACGTCCTGACTTTC.

This chain connects TRBV19 to TRBJ2-2; D uncertain. CDR1 LNHDA and CDR2 SQIVND come from the germline V gene (reference sequence). This CDR3 has 15 amino acids. V gave up 0 bases and J gave up 5 bases, with 10 bases separating them. The CDR3 DNA reads as TGTGCCAGTAGTATAGATCTAGTATTAACCGGGGAGCTGTTTTTT. Translated, it gives CASSIDLVLTGELFF.

The V and J genes are TRBV7-3 and TRBJ1-2, with D tentatively TRBD1 (6 bases). This CDR3 contains 15 residues. Per the germline V gene, CDR1 is SGHTA and CDR2 is FQGTGA. V lost 1 base, J lost 8 bases, and 17 bases lay in between. In nucleotides, the CDR3 is TGTGCCAGCAGCTTAAAGGGGGACCCCAGGAGGGGCTACACCTTC. This codes for CASSLKGDPRRGYTF.

This clone has a count of ten or more. CDR3 bases: TGCGCCAGCAGTCTGGGCGGACAGTTGAGCTCTGGAAACACCATATATTTT. Encoded protein: CASSLGGQLSSGNTIYF. The V gene is TRBV5-1, the J gene TRBJ1-3, with a possible D match to TRBD1 (6 bases). CDR3 length: 17 residues. The germline V gene encodes CDR1 SGHRS and CDR2 YFSETQ. Between the trimmed V and J ends, which lost 5 bases and 0 bases, there was a span of 18 bases.

The chain is built from TRBV3-1 (or the pseudogene TRBV3-2) and TRBJ1-5; 8 bases match TRBD1. Germline V gene data show CDR1 as LGHDT and CDR2 as YNNKEL (reference sequence). The V and J ends lost 1 base and 9 bases, in that order; junction bases with no gene match: 14. This CDR3 spans 17 amino acids. CDR3 DNA: TGTGCCAGCAGCCAAGGATCTGGGGGAGACAGGGGTTCGCCCCAGCATTTT. Translated: CASSQGSGGDRGSPQHF.

This chain connects TRBV28 to TRBJ1-4, with D uncertain. V lost 6 bases, J lost 3 bases, and 5 bases lay in between. Germline V gene sequence: CDR1 MDHEN, CDR2 SYDVKM. This CDR3 comprises 12 residues. The CDR3 sequence: CASRESNEKLFF. Here the CDR3 DNA reads TGTGCCAGCAGGGAGTCTAATGAAAAACTGTTTTTT. Supplemented by reference TRBV28 and TRBJ1-4, the full variable domain reads DVKVTQSSRYLVKRTGEKVFLECVQDMDHENMFWYRQDPGLGLRLIYFSYDVKMKEKGDIPEGYSVSREKKERFSLILESASTNQTSMYLCASRESNEKLFFGSGTQLSVL.

In regard to this clone: The sample carries other DNA sequences with the same CDR3. The rearrangement joins TRBV6-5 to TRBJ1-5; TRBD1 matches at 9 bases. The CDR3 consists of 14 residues. Germline CDR1 and CDR2: MNHEY and SVGAGI. J gave up 6 bases and V 6 bases, and 6 bases lay outside the gene matches. In DNA, the CDR3 is TGTGCCAGCAGCCTCACAGGGGGCGGTCAGCCCCAGCATTTT. Translating it yields CASSLTGGGQPQHF.

The chain carries TRBV19 and TRBJ1-5; D possibly corresponds to TRBD1 (5 bases). Germline assignment: CDR1 LNHDA and CDR2 SQIVND (reference sequence). The V and J ends lost 1 base and 4 bases respectively, with 17 bases between them. The CDR3 extends over 17 amino acids. Here the CDR3 reads CASSIGVGQLTNQPQHF. CDR3 DNA: TGTGCCAGTAGTATAGGGGTGGGGCAGCTGACGAATCAGCCCCAGCATTTT.

The rearrangement uses TRBV6-5 and TRBJ1-1; a possible D gene is TRBD1 (5 bases). Trimming cost V 0 bases and J 4 bases, with 12 bases left between them. This CDR3 is built from 15 residues. The germline V gene has CDR1 MNHEY and CDR2 SVGAGI. CDR3: CASSYSQGLGTEAFF. CDR3 nucleotides: TGTGCCAGCAGTTACTCGCAGGGTTTGGGCACTGAAGCTTTCTTT.

The rearrangement uses TRBV6-7 and TRBJ2-7, with 8 bases lining up with TRBD2. TRBV6-7 is identified as an open reading frame with a role that is uncertain. The junction had 12 bases not matched to a gene; V was cut back by 2 bases and J by 3 bases. The CDR3 runs to 17 residues. CDR3 sequence (DNA): TGTGCCAGCAGTTACGCGATTACACTAGCGGCAAACTACGAGCAGTACTTC. It is translated as CASSYAITLAANYEQYF.